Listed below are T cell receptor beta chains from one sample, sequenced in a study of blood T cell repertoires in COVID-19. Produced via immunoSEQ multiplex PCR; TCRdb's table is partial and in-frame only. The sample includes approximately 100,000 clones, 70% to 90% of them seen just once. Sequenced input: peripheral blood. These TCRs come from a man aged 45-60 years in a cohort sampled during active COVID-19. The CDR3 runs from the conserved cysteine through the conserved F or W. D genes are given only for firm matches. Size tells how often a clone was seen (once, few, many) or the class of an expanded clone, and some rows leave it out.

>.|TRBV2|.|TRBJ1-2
TGTGCCAGCAGTGAACAGGGAAATCCAAACTATGGCTACACCTTC
CASSEQGNPNYGYTF
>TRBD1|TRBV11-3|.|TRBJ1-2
TGTGCCAGCACCAGGGGGGCAGGGGACAACTATGGCTACACCTTC
CASTRGAGDNYGYTF
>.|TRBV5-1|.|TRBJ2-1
TGCGCCAGCAGACGGGACTTTAGCTCCTACAATGAGCAGTTCTTC
CASRRDFSSYNEQFF
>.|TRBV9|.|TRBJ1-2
TGTGCCAGCAAGGGGCCGGACTATGGCTACACCTTC
CASKGPDYGYTF
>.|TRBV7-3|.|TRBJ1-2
TGTGCCAGCAGCCCACGTCCGGGGAACTATGGCTACACCTTC
CASSPRPGNYGYTF
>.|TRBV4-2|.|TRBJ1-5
TGTGCCAGCAGCCAAGATTACGGGGAGCAGCCCCAGCATTTT
CASSQDYGEQPQHF
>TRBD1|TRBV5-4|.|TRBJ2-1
TGTGCCAGCAGCTCGCCGGGACAGGTCGACAATGAGCAGTTCTTC
CASSSPGQVDNEQFF
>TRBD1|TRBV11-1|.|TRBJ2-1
TGTGCCAGCAGCGGGGACAGGGTTAATGAGTATGAGCAGTTCTTC
CASSGDRVNEYEQFF
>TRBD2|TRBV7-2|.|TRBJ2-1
TGTGCCAGCAGCGCTCGAGGGAGCGGGAGCAACAATGAGCAGTTCTTC
CASSARGSGSNNEQFF
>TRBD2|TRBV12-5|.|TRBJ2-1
TGTGCTAGTGGTTTGGGCCCCGGGGGGGGGAACAATGAGCAGTTCTTC
CASGLGPGGGNNEQFF
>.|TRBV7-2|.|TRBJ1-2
TGTGCCAGCAGCTTAGATGGGGCAGGCCTATTCGATAATGGCTACACCTTC
CASSLDGAGLFDNGYTF
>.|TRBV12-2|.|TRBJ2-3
TGTGCAAGTCGCTTAAACTGCGACAGGGGGCAAATAACCACAGATACGCAGTATTTT
CASRLNCDRGQITTDTQYF
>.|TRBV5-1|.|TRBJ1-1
TGCGCCAGCAGCCCAGGGCTGGGCCCTAACACTGAAGCTTTCTTT
CASSPGLGPNTEAFF
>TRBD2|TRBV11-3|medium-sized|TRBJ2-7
TGTGCCAGCAGCTTAGTGGCCGGTGCGGGGGGCTACGAGCAGTACTTC
CASSLVAGAGGYEQYF
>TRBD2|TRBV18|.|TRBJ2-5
TGTGCCAGCTCACCGTACAGCGGGGGATCTACGAAAGAGACCCAGTACTTC
CASSPYSGGSTKETQYF